These T cell receptor beta chains were read from a single sample in a study of T cell repertoires in cytomegalovirus infection. TCRdb reanalysed the reads using MiXCR and keeps one entry per CDR3 protein. The data hold approximately 500,000 distinct CDR3 sequences, with approximately 15% observed a single time. Sequenced input: CD8+ T cells from PBMCs. These receptors came from a human donor in good health (CMV status not recorded). Some clones in this sample may be carry-over from other donors' samples. The CDR3 runs from the conserved cysteine through the conserved F or W. D genes are given only for firm matches. Clone size is not always given. Where it is, it says once, few, many or a class for expanded clones.

v_call	d_call	clone_size	j_call	cdr3_nt	cdr3_aa
TRBV20-1	.	.	TRBJ2-1	TGCAGTGCTAGGCCCCCACCAGGGCCGGTCGGAAGCTCCTACAATGAGCAGTTCTTC	CSARPPPGPVGSSYNEQFF
TRBV9	.	.	TRBJ1-1	TGTGCCAGCAGCGCCGTTCCCGGGACTCTCAACACTGAAGCTTTCTTT	CASSAVPGTLNTEAFF
TRBV28	TRBD2	few	TRBJ2-5	TGTGCCAGCAGTTTAGAGCGGGAACCTCTACCAAAAGAGACCCAGTACTTC	CASSLEREPLPKETQYF
TRBV12-3/TRBV12-4	.	many	TRBJ2-1	TGTGCCAGCAGTCCGACCGCCGCTGAGCAGTTCTTC	CASSPTAAEQFF
TRBV29-1	.	few	TRBJ1-1	TGCAGCGTTGAAGTGGGGTGGGGGGCAGCTTTCTTT	CSVEVGWGAAFF
TRBV19	TRBD2	.	TRBJ2-7	TGTGCCAGTAGTATAGTTAGCGGGAGCGGTTTCGTCTACGAGCAGTACTTC	CASSIVSGSGFVYEQYF
TRBV7-3	TRBD1	few	TRBJ1-1	TGTGCCAGCAGCTTAACCGTCGGGGGGCTACCGGACAGGGTGGACACTGAAGCTTTCTTT	CASSLTVGGLPDRVDTEAFF
TRBV27	TRBD2	many	TRBJ2-1	TGTGCCAGCAGTTTCCTCCCTCCCCTAAGCGGGACCATTTTGGTGAATGAGCAGTTCTTC	CASSFLPPLSGTILVNEQFF
TRBV10-3	.	many	TRBJ1-1	TGTGCCATCAGTGATTTGCACCAAGAGCGGGCTGAAGCTTTCTTT	CAISDLHQERAEAFF
TRBV27	.	few	TRBJ2-7	TGTGCCAGCAGTTTCGGACTTGGCGGGGCCTACGAGCAGTACTTC	CASSFGLGGAYEQYF
TRBV5-6	.	.	TRBJ2-5	TGTGCCAGCAGCTTCCTGGAGGTACAAGAGACCCAGTACTTC	CASSFLEVQETQYF
TRBV7-9	.	few	TRBJ1-2	TGTGCCAGCAGCTCTCCCTTGGGACCCACATATGGCTACACCTTC	CASSSPLGPTYGYTF
TRBV5-1	.	few	TRBJ2-5	TGCGCCAGCAGCTTCAGGGTCGCAGAGACCCAGTACTTC	CASSFRVAETQYF
TRBV5-1	.	few	TRBJ1-2	TGCGCCAGCAGCTTGGTTGGGAATGATGGCTACACCTTC	CASSLVGNDGYTF
TRBV19	TRBD2	.	TRBJ2-1	TGTGCCAGTAGTACCCCCGGGCTAGCGGGGAGTGAGCAGTTCTTC	CASSTPGLAGSEQFF
TRBV4-2	TRBD1	many	TRBJ2-2	TGTGCCAGCAGCCAAGCCTTAGGGGGACAGGGTGAAAACGGGGAGCTGTTTTTT	CASSQALGGQGENGELFF
TRBV5-6	TRBD1	many	TRBJ2-5	TGTGCCAGCAGTTTTCAGGGGGTTCGGGAGACCCAGTACTTC	CASSFQGVRETQYF
TRBV9	.	.	TRBJ1-4	TGTGCCAGCAGCGTAGCCGGCTCAAGGAATGAAAAACTGTTTTTT	CASSVAGSRNEKLFF
TRBV12-3/TRBV12-4	.	.	TRBJ2-2	TGTGCCAGCAGTCGGACTTTTAACACCGGGGAGCTGTTTTTT	CASSRTFNTGELFF
TRBV29-1	.	.	TRBJ1-2	TGCAGCTTCGGTAGGGACTATGAGGGCTATGGCTACACCTTC	CSFGRDYEGYGYTF
TRBV9	.	.	TRBJ2-5	TGTGCCAGCAGCACTAGGGTAGGGGGAGAGACCCAGTACTTC	CASSTRVGGETQYF
TRBV6-5	.	many	TRBJ2-2	TGTGCCAGCAGTTACGGGCAGTACACCGGGGAGCTGTTTTTT	CASSYGQYTGELFF
TRBV7-3	.	many	TRBJ2-3	TGTGCCAGCAGCTTAGTCAGCGGTACTAGCACAGATACGCAGTATTTT	CASSLVSGTSTDTQYF
TRBV7-8	.	many	TRBJ2-7	TGTGCCAGCAGTCGACCGGGCCTTTCCTACGAGCAGTACTTC	CASSRPGLSYEQYF
TRBV27	.	many	TRBJ1-2	TGTGCCAGCAGTTCCGGTCTCCTGGGCTACACCTTC	CASSSGLLGYTF
TRBV27	.	many	TRBJ2-7	TGTGCCAGCAGCTTGAGGGGGTCCTACGAGCAGTACTTC	CASSLRGSYEQYF